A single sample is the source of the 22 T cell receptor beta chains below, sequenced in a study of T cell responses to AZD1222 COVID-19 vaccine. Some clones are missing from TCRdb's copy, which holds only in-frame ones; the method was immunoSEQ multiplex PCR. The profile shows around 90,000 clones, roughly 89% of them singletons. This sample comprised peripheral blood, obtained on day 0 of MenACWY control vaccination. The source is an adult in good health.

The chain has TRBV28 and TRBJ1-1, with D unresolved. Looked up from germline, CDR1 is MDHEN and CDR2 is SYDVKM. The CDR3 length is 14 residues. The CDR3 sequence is CAVRGRRQNTEAFF. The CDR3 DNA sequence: TGTGCAGTCAGAGGTCGTCGACAAAACACTGAAGCTTTCTTT.

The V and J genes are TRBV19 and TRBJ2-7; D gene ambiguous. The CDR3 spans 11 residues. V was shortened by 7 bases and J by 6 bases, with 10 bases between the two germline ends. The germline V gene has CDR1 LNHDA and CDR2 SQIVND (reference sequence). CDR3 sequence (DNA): TGTGCCAGTAAGGGTCCCATCGAGCAGTACTTC. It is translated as CASKGPIEQYF.

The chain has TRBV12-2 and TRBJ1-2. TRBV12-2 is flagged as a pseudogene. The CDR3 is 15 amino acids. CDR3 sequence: CASRLASGANYGYTF. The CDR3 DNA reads TGTGCAAGTCGCTTAGCGTCAGGAGCTAACTATGGCTACACCTTC.

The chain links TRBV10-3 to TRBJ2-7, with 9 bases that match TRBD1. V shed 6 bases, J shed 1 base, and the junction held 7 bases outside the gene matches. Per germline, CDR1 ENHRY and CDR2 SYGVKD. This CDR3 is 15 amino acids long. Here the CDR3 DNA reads TGTGCCATCAGATGGGGACAGGGAGAATCCTACGAGCAGTACTTC. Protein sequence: CAIRWGQGESYEQYF.

The CDR3 loop is CASNPALGETQYF. The CDR3, as DNA: TGTGCCAGCAACCCCGCGCTAGGAGAGACCCAGTACTTC. The V and J genes are TRBV7-9 and TRBJ2-5; no clear D. This CDR3 has 13 residues. Germline V gene data show CDR1 as SEHNR and CDR2 as FQNEAQ (reference sequence). The germline V and J ends were trimmed by 7 bases and 4 bases, with 13 bases remaining between them.

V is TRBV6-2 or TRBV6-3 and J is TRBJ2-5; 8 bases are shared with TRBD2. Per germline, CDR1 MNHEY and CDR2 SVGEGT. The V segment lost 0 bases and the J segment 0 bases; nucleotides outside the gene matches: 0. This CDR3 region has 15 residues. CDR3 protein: CASSYSSGDQETQYF. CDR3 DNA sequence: TGTGCCAGCAGTTACTCTAGCGGGGACCAAGAGACCCAGTACTTC.

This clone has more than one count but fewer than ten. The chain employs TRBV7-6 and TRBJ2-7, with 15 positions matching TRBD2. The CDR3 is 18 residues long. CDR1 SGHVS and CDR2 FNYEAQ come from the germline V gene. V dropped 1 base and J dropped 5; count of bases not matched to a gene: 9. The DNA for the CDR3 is TGTGCCAGCAGCTTAGGGACTAGCGGGGGGGTGTTCCCTAACGAGCAGTACTTC. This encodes CASSLGTSGGVFPNEQYF.

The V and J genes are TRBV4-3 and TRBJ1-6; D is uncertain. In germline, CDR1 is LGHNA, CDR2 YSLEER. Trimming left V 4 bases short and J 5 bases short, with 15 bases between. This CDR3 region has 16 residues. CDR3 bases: TGCGCCAGCAGCCCAAACTCCAGAGAACATAATTCACCCCTCCACTTT. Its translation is CASSPNSREHNSPLHF.

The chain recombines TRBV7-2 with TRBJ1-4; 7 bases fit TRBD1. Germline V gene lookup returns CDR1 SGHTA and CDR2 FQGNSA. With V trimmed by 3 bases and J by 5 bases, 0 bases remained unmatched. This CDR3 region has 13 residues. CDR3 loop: CASSFRGNEKLFF. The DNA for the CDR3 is TGTGCCAGCAGCTTCAGGGGGAATGAAAAACTGTTTTTT.

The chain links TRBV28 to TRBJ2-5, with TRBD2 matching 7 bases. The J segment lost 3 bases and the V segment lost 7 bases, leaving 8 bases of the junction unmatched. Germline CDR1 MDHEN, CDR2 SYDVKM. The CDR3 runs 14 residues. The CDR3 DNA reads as TGTGCCAGCATTCCAGCGGGGACTGAAGAGACCCAGTACTTC. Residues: CASIPAGTEETQYF.

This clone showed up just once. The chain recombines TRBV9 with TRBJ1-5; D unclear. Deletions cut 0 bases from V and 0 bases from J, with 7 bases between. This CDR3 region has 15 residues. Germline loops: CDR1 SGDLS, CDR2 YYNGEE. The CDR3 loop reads CASSVGPDSNQPQHF. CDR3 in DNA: TGTGCCAGCAGCGTAGGACCCGATAGCAATCAGCCCCAGCATTTT.

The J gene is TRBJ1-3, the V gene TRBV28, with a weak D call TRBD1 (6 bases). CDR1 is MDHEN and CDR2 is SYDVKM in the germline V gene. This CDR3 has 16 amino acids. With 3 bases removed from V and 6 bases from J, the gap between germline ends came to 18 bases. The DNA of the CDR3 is TGTGCCAGCAGTTTTAACCCCCCCACGGGGGCAAACACCATATATTTT. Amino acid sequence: CASSFNPPTGANTIYF.

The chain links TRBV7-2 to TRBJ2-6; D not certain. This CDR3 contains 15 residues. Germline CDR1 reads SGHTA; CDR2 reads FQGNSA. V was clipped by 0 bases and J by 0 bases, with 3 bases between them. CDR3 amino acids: CASSLAGSGANVLTF. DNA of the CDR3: TGTGCCAGCAGCTTAGCTGGCTCTGGGGCCAACGTCCTGACTTTC.

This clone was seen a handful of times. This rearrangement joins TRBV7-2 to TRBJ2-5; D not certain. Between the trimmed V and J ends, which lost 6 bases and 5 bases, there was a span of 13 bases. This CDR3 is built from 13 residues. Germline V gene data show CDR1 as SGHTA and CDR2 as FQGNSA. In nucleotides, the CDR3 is TGTGCCAGCAGATCTCGACCGGAGGAGACCCAGTACTTC. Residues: CASRSRPEETQYF.

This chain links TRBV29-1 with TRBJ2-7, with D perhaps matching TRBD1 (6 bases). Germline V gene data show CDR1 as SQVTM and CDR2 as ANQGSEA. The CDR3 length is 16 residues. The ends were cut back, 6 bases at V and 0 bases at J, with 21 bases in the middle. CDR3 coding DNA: TGCAGCGTCGAGGAGGATCGGGCAGGGGACTCCTACGAGCAGTACTTC. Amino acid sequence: CSVEEDRAGDSYEQYF.

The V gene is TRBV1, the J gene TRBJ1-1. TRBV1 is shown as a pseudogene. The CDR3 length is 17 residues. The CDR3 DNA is TGCACCAGCAGCCAAGAGTCCAGCCCCGGGGAGGACACTGAAGCTTTCTTT. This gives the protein CTSSQESSPGEDTEAFF.

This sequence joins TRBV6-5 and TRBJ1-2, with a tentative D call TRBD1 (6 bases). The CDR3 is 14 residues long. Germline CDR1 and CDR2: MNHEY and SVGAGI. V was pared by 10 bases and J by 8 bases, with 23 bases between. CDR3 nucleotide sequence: TGTGCCACCAAAAACCCGGGGGCTGATGGAGGCTACACCTTC. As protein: CATKNPGADGGYTF.

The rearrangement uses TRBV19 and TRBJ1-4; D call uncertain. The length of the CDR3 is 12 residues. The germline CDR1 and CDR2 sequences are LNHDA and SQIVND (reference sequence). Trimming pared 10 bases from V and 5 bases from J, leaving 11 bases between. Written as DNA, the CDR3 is TGTGCCACCCCAACCCCAAATGAAAAACTGTTTTTT. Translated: CATPTPNEKLFF.

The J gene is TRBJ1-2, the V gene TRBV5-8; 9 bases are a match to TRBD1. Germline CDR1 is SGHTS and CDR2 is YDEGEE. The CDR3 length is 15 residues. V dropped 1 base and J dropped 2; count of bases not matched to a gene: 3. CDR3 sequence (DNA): TGTGCCAGCAGCTTGACAGGGGGCGCGAACTATGGCTACACCTTC. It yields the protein CASSLTGGANYGYTF.

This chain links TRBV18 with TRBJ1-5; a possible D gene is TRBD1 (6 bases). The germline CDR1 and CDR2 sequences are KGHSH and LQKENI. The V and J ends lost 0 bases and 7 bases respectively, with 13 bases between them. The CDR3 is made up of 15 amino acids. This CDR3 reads CASSPPGGGEQPQHF. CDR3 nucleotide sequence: TGTGCCAGCTCACCACCCGGCGGGGGCGAGCAGCCCCAGCATTTT.

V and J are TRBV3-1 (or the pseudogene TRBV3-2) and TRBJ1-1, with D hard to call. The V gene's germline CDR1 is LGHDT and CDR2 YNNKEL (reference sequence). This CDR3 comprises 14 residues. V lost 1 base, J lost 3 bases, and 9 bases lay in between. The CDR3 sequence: CASSQGWFDTEAFF. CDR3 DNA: TGTGCCAGCAGCCAAGGGTGGTTTGACACTGAAGCTTTCTTT.

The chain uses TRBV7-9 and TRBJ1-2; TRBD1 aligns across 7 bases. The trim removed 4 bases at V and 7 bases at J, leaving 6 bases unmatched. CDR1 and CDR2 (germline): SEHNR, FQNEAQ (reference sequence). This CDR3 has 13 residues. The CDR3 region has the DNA TGTGCCAGCAGCTCGACAGGGTCCTTTGGCTACACCTTC. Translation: CASSSTGSFGYTF. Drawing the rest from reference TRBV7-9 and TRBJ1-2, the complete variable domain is DTGVSQNPRHKITKRGQNVTFRCDPISEHNRLYWYRQTLGQGPEFLTYFQNEAQLEKSRLLSDRFSAERPKGSFSTLEIQRTEQGDSAMYLCASSSTGSFGYTFGSGTRLTVV.